This T cell receptor (beta chain) was sequenced during a study of blood T cells in healthy people across ages. Broader study findings: Unknown donor CMV status possibly confounded expanded clonotype changes.

A note on this clonotype: No antigen is known for it.

The CDR3 loop spans 13 amino acids. V was pared by 1 base and J by 8 bases, with 2 bases of the junction left unmatched. Alongside a J-beta primer mix, a sample-barcoded 5' primer served in a second PCR lasting roughly 6 to 12 cycles. TCRdb analysed the 5' RACE reads with MiXCR anew, one entry per CDR3 protein. The sample contains over 1,500,000 distinct CDR3 sequences, around half of which appear only once. The chain is built from TRBV12-3 or TRBV12-4 and TRBJ2-4; TRBD2 matches 7 bases. The TCR sequence derives from a woman aged 40 to 50 in good health. The sample comprised blood. CDR3 amino acids: CASSLGGGHIQYF. The CDR3 nucleotides are TGTGCCAGCAGTTTAGGCGGGGGACACATTCAGTACTTC.